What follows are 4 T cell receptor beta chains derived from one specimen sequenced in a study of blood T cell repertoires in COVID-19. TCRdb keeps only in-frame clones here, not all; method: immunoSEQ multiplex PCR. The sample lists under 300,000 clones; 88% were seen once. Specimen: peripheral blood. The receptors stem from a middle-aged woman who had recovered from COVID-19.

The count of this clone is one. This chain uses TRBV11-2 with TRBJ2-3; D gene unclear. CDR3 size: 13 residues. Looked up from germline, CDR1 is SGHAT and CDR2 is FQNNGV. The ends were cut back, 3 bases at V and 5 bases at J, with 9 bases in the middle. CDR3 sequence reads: CASSFQRRDTQYF. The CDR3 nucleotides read TGTGCCAGCAGCTTTCAGAGGCGAGATACGCAGTATTTT.

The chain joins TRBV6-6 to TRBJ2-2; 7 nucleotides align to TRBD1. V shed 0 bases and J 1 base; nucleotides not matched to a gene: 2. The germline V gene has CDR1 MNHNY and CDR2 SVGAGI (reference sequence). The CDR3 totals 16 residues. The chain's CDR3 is CASSYSRTGNTGELFF. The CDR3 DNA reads TGTGCCAGCAGTTACTCCAGGACAGGGAACACCGGGGAGCTGTTTTTT.

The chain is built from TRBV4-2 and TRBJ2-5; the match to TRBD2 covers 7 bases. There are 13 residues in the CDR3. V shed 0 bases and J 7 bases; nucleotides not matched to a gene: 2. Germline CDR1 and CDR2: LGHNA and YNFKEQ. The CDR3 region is CASSQEPGGTQYF. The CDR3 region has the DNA TGTGCCAGCAGCCAAGAACCGGGAGGGACCCAGTACTTC.

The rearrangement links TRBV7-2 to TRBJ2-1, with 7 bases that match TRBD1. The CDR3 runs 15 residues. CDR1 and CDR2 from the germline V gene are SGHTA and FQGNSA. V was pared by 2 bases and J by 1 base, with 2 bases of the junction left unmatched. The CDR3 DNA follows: TGTGCCAGCAGCTTAAGGGGGCGGTCCTACAATGAGCAGTTCTTC. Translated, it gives CASSLRGRSYNEQFF.